This T cell receptor (beta chain) came from a study of cytomegalovirus exposure and HLA in healthy donors. It was with 60 Vbeta and 13 Jbeta primers that the PCR ran. Data came from immunoSEQ multiplex PCR; TCRdb stores just in-frame clones and leaves some out. Of roughly 180,000 clones listed, about 9% are singletons. Study-wide findings and caveats: Presence/absence analyses rested on an assumption that sequencing depth was roughly uniform across donors. Later analysis suggested links between common viral pathogens and several top significant clusters.

For this clone: Its antigen remains unidentified.

The TCR sequence derives from a woman aged 25-40 years in good health and CMV-seropositive. Sequencing was done on a sample of PBMCs.

The CDR3 sequence: CATLAPNPGTQYF. In DNA, the CDR3 is TGTGCCACCCTCGCCCCCAACCCGGGGACCCAGTACTTC. This chain connects TRBV15 to TRBJ2-5; D ambiguous. The CDR3 runs 13 residues. The germline V gene has CDR1 LNHNV and CDR2 YYDKDF (reference sequence). Trimming shortened V by 8 bases and J by 7 bases, and 17 bases separated the two germline ends.